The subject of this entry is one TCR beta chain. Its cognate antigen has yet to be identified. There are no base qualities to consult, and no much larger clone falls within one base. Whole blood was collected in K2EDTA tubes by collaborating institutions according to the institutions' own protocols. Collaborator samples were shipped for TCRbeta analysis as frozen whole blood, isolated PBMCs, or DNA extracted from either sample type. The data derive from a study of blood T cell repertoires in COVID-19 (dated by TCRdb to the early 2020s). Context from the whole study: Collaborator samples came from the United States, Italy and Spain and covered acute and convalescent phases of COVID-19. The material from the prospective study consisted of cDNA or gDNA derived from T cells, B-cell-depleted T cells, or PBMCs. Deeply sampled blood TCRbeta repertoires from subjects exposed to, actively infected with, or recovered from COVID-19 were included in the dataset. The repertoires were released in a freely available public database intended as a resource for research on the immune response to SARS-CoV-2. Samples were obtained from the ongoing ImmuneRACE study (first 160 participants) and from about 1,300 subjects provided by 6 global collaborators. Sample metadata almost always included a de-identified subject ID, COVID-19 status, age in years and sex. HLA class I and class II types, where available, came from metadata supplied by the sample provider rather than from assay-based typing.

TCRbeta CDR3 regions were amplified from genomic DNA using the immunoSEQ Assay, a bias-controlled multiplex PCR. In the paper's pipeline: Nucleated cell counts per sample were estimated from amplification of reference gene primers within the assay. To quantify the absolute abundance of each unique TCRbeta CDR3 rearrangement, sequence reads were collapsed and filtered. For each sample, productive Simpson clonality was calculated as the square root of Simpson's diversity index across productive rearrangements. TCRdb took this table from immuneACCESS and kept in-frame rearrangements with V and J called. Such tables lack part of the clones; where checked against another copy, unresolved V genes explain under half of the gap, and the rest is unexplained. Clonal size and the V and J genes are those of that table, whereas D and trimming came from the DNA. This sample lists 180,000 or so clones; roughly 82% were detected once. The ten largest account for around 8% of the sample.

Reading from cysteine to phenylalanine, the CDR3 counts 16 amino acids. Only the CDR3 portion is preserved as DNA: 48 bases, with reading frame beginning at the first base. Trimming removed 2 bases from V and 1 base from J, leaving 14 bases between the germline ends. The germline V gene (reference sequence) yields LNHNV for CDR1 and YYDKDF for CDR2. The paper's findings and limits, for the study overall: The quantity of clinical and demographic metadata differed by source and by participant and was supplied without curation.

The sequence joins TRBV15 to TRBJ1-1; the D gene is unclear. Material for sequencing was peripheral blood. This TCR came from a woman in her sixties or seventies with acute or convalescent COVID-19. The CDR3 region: CATSRSPSLGNTEAFF. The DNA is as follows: TGTGCCACCAGCAGATCTCCCAGTCTAGGGAACACTGAAGCTTTCTTT. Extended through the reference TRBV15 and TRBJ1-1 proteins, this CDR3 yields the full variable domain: DAMVIQNPRYQVTQFGKPVTLSCSQTLNHNVMYWYQQKSSQAPKLLFHYYDKDFNNEADTPDNFQSRRPNTSFCFLDIRSPGLGDTAMYLCATSRSPSLGNTEAFFGQGTRLTVV.